Below are 19 T cell receptor beta chains sequenced from a single sample in a study of T cells in women clearing cervical HPV infection. Profiling relied on immunoSEQ multiplex PCR, and the TCRdb table lists in-frame clones only, not all of them. The table counts tens of thousands of clones; roughly 25% lies in the top ten. Sequenced sample: blood buffy coat. These receptors came from a woman aged 18 to 69 with a cervical HPV16 infection that either progressed to CIN3+ or cleared (not recorded which).

Turning to this clone: The read is 3 residues too short to cover the CDR3 end, so that end is filled in from the germline J gene. The chain couples TRBV2 to TRBJ1-2, with D uncertain. This CDR3 has 15 residues. The germline V gene encodes CDR1 SNHLY and CDR2 FYNNEI. The CDR3 reads CASSGTSGNGFSYTF. CDR3 DNA, as far as it was read: TGTGCCAGCAGTGGGACTAGCGGGAACGGTTTTAGC.

A note on this clone: Coverage ceases 3 residues before the CDR3 finishes, and the germline J gene fills in the end. The chain carries TRBV5-1 and TRBJ2-4, with TRBD1 identical over 9 bases. The CDR3 has 14 residues. Germline V gene sequence: CDR1 SGHRS, CDR2 YFSETQ. Trimming at V came to 4 bases and at J to 8 bases, leaving 7 bases not matched to a gene. CDR3 amino acids: CASSNRDRADIQYF. The DNA read from the CDR3 is TGCGCCAGCAGCAACCGGGACAGGGCGGACATT.

As concerns this clone: Mismatch with germline at one junction end may stem from a read error. The CDR3 goes on 3 residues after the read ends, and that part is filled in from the germline J gene. Other DNA sequences in this specimen translate into the identical CDR3. The chain uses TRBV5-1 and TRBJ1-3; D is perhaps TRBD1 (5 bases). This CDR3 is built from 19 residues. The germline gives CDR1 SGHRS, CDR2 YFSETQ. The CDR3 bases that were read are TGCGCCAGCAGGTTAATAATAGGCAGGGAAGAAGTCTCTGGAAACACG. This codes for CASRLIIGREEVSGNT. In full, the CDR3 reads CASRLIIGREEVSGNTIYF.

A word on this clone: The CDR3 is cut off 3 residues early in the read; its end comes from the germline J gene. The V gene is TRBV18, the J gene TRBJ1-2, with TRBD1 as a possible D gene (5 bases). The CDR3 loop spans 14 amino acids. CDR1 is KGHSH and CDR2 is LQKENI in the germline V gene. The CDR3 sequence: CASPRGVNTDTYTF. The CDR3 bases that were read are TGTGCCAGCCCTAGGGGAGTAAACACAGATACC.

On this clone: Sequencing ends 3 residues short of the CDR3 end; the germline J gene provides the rest. J is TRBJ1-3 and V is TRBV20-1; D gene unclear. The CDR3 covers 14 residues. Germline V CDR1 and CDR2: DFQATT, SNEGSKA (reference sequence). Trimming pared 3 bases from V and 0 bases from J, leaving 9 bases between. The CDR3 bases that were read are TGCAGTGCTAGGGGCTCAGACTCTGGAAACACC. Its translation is CSARGSDSGNT. The entire CDR3 is CSARGSDSGNTIYF.

As for this clone: The sequence runs out 3 residues before the end of the CDR3; the remainder is reconstructed from the germline J gene. The chain links TRBV2 to TRBJ1-5, with D tentatively TRBD1 (6 bases). The CDR3 extends over 14 amino acids. The V and J ends lost 7 bases and 4 bases respectively, with 14 bases between them. Germline values: CDR1 SNHLY, CDR2 FYNNEI. The part of the CDR3 DNA that was read is TGTGCCAGCATGAAGGTCAGGGGTAATCAGCCC. This sequence encodes CASMKVRGNQP. The entire CDR3 protein is CASMKVRGNQPQHF.

For this clone: The read ends 3 residues before the CDR3 terminus; that terminus is restored from the germline J gene. The chain carries TRBV5-1 and TRBJ2-5; possible D gene TRBD1, 6 bases. Germline values: CDR1 SGHRS, CDR2 YFSETQ. There are 14 residues in the CDR3. The V and J ends lost 4 bases and 0 bases respectively, with 10 bases between them. CDR3 DNA, as far as it was read: TGCGCCAGCAGCGGGGACACGTACCAAGAGACC. Protein product: CASSGDTYQET. The whole CDR3 reads CASSGDTYQETQYF.

As regards this clone: The CDR3 end lies 3 residues beyond the end of the read and is filled in from the germline J gene. This chain links TRBV19 with TRBJ2-2; 8 bases fit TRBD1. Germline assignment: CDR1 LNHDA and CDR2 SQIVND (reference sequence). Germline trimming cut 6 bases from V and 1 base from J; bases unmatched to any gene: 22. CDR3 size: 21 residues. The CDR3 sequence: CASRGMTGEQPPNQNTGELFF. The CDR3 DNA, read in part, is TGTGCCAGTAGGGGGATGACAGGGGAACAACCCCCTAACCAGAACACCGGGGAG.

On this clone itself: With the read ending 3 residues before the CDR3 end, the germline J gene is used to fill in that end. The V call is TRBV10-3, the J call TRBJ1-2; tentatively, D is TRBD1 (6 bases). CDR1 is ENHRY and CDR2 is SYGVKD in the germline V gene. The CDR3 is 16 residues long. V was shortened by 4 bases and J by 5 bases, with 20 bases between the two germline ends. The CDR3 loop is CAISATGQTPTYGYTF. The CDR3 bases that were read are TGTGCCATCAGTGCCACCGGACAGACTCCGACATATGGC.

Worth noting for this clone: The observed sequence ends 3 residues before the CDR3 terminus, with the missing tail filled in from the germline J gene. This chain links TRBV29-1 with TRBJ2-2, with D possibly being TRBD1 (5 bases). The germline V gene has CDR1 SQVTM and CDR2 ANQGSEA. The CDR3 runs 18 residues. This CDR3 reads CSVEDPSSVGAGANVLFF. The CDR3 bases that were read are TGCAGCGTTGAAGATCCTAGTAGTGTAGGGGCTGGGGCCAACGTG.

Its frequency marks this clone as medium-sized. From the germline J gene comes the end of the CDR3, since the read stops 3 residues before it. The chain combines TRBV29-1 with TRBJ1-2; 10 positions agree with TRBD1. V dropped 6 bases and J dropped 5; count of bases not matched to a gene: 3. The CDR3 extends over 12 amino acids. Looked up from germline, CDR1 is SQVTM and CDR2 is ANQGSEA. CDR3 DNA (partial): TGCAGCGTAGACAGGGGGCAATATGGC. It is translated as CSVDRGQYG. The whole CDR3 sequence is CSVDRGQYGYTF.

Comments on this clone: The read stops 3 residues short of the end of the CDR3; the missing end is completed from the germline J gene. The rearrangement joins TRBV19 to TRBJ1-1; tentatively, D is TRBD1 (6 bases). V dropped 6 bases and J dropped 7 bases, with 15 bases sitting between them. Germline-derived CDR1 and CDR2 are LNHDA and SQIVND (reference sequence). The CDR3 runs 13 residues. The sequenced part of the CDR3 DNA is TGTGCCAGTAGCGTGGAGGGACACATTGAA. It codes for CASSVEGHIE. From start to end, the CDR3 is CASSVEGHIEAFF. Combining the CDR3 with reference TRBV19 and TRBJ1-1 gives the whole variable domain DGGITQSPKYLFRKEGQNVTLSCEQNLNHDAMYWYRQDPGQGLRLIYYSQIVNDFQKGDIAEGYSVSREKKESFPLTVTSAQKNPTAFYLCASSVEGHIEAFFGQGTRLTVV.

CDR3 DNA, as far as it was read: TGTGCCTGCCCGACAGGGCTTCACTCTGGGGCCAACGTG. Encoded protein: CACPTGLHSGANV. The CDR3 reads in full as CACPTGLHSGANVLFF. V is TRBV30 and J is TRBJ2-2, with TRBD1 identical over 7 bases. Read coverage stops 3 residues before the CDR3 terminus; the germline J gene supplies the remainder. The germline V gene has CDR1 GTSNPN and CDR2 SVGIG (reference sequence). CDR3 length: 16 residues.

Details on this clone: The DNA ends 3 residues before the CDR3 does, and the rest of the CDR3 is filled in from the germline J gene. The rearrangement links TRBV30 to TRBJ1-1; D is ambiguous. The CDR3 consists of 13 residues. The V and J ends lost 5 bases and 0 bases respectively, with 10 bases between them. Germline V lookup: CDR1 GTSNPN, CDR2 SVGIG (reference sequence). CDR3 loop: CAWDTVMNTEAFF. CDR3 DNA, as far as it was read: TGTGCCTGGGACACAGTAATGAACACTGAA.

CDR3 DNA (partial): TGTGCCAGTAGTGATACTAGCGGGACTTCGGTGGCG. Protein sequence: CASSDTSGTSVA. The whole CDR3 sequence reads CASSDTSGTSVAQYF. V and J are TRBV19 and TRBJ2-3; 10 bases are a match to TRBD2. The read stops 3 residues short of the end of the CDR3; the missing end is completed from the germline J gene. Germline V lookup: CDR1 LNHDA, CDR2 SQIVND (reference sequence). The CDR3 is 15 amino acids.

To note about this clone: Read data end 3 residues before the CDR3 end; the end is taken from the germline J gene. V gene TRBV12-3 or TRBV12-4 combines with J gene TRBJ2-5, with D uncertain. The V and J ends lost 3 bases and 5 bases respectively, with 4 bases between them. The CDR3 contains 11 residues. CDR3 sequence: CASSFLETQYF. CDR3 DNA, as far as it was read: TGTGCCAGCAGTTTCCTGGAGACC.

For this clone: The CDR3 end lies 3 residues beyond the end of the read and is filled in from the germline J gene. The chain joins TRBV18 to TRBJ2-3; 7 bases are a match to TRBD2. Trimming took 6 bases from V and 2 from J; bases not matched to a gene: 5. This CDR3 is built from 14 residues. Germline V lookup: CDR1 KGHSH, CDR2 LQKENI. Partial CDR3 DNA: TGTGCCAGCTCTGGCGGGAGCCCCACAGATACG. This gives the protein CASSGGSPTDT. The CDR3 in its entirety is CASSGGSPTDTQYF.

Incomplete CDR3 DNA: TGTGCCAGCAGTTCCTCCACCGGGACAGGATTCGAAAAA. This codes for CASSSSTGTGFEK. The CDR3 reads in full as CASSSSTGTGFEKLFF. V and J are TRBV12-3 or TRBV12-4 and TRBJ1-4, with 8 bases fitting TRBD1. The read comes to an end 3 residues before the CDR3 does, leaving the germline J gene to fill in the end. CDR3 length equals 16 residues. Unmatched junction bases numbered 12, after V lost 4 bases and J lost 8 bases.

As to this clone: The CDR3 is cut off 3 residues early in the read; its end comes from the germline J gene. This chain joins TRBV19 and TRBJ2-4; 13 positions agree with TRBD2. This CDR3 has 17 amino acids. V lost 6 bases, J lost 3 bases, and 8 bases stayed unmatched. Germline V CDR1 and CDR2: LNHDA, SQIVND (reference sequence). The CDR3 bases that were read are TGTGCCAGTAGCGTGCAACTAGCGGGAGGGAACAAAAACATT. Its protein product is CASSVQLAGGNKNI. The whole CDR3 sequence is CASSVQLAGGNKNIQYF.